Here is one TCR beta chain with its context. Libraries were prepared by immunoSEQ multiplex PCR; TCRdb keeps only in-frame clonotypes and omits some of them. This table has 140,000 to 150,000 clones, more than 80% appearing once. The data originate from a study of T cell responses to AZD1222 COVID-19 vaccine. The CDR3 is 15 residues long. The germline gives CDR1 SGHAT, CDR2 FQNNGV. The V and J ends lost 6 bases and 7 bases respectively, with 21 bases between them. The sequence derives from an adult in good health. The rearrangement uses TRBV11-2 and TRBJ1-2, with D tentatively TRBD1 (6 bases). The input for sequencing was peripheral blood, taken on day 0 of AZD1222 vaccination. The CDR3 DNA reads as TGTGCCAGCAGGCATGACCAGGGGTCGGTCGCTGGCTACACCTTC. Protein: CASRHDQGSVAGYTF. Drawing the rest from reference TRBV11-2 and TRBJ1-2, the complete variable domain is EAGVAQSPRYKIIEKRQSVAFWCNPISGHATLYWYQQILGQGPKLLIQFQNNGVVDDSQLPKDRFSAERLKGVDSTLKIQPAKLEDSAVYLCASRHDQGSVAGYTFGSGTRLTVV.